The T cell receptor beta chain under discussion was sequenced for a study of blood T cell repertoires in COVID-19. In the original workflow: Amplification of reference gene primers provided the estimated nucleated cell counts. Profiled with immunoSEQ multiplex PCR; TCRdb holds only in-frame clones, not every one. The D gene and trimming were derived from the DNA, and the V and J assignments and clone size from that table. This sample has roughly 190,000 clones; less than 95% occur once, and the top ten carry roughly 0.76%. CDR3 length equals 17 residues. In germline, CDR1 is SGHTA, CDR2 FQGTGA. V shed 2 bases, J shed 0 bases, and the junction held 0 bases outside the gene matches. This clone has only one observation.

This chain links TRBV7-3 with TRBJ2-3; 15 bases are a match to TRBD2. The receptor was derived from a man aged 25 to 40 with COVID-19, enrolled during active disease. Specimen: peripheral blood. CDR3 bases: TGTGCCAGCAGCTTAGGACTAGCGGGGGGGAGCACAGATACGCAGTATTTT. This gives the protein CASSLGLAGGSTDTQYF.